The 20 T cell receptor beta chains reported below all come from one sample, sequenced in a study of graft-versus-host responses after intestinal transplantation. These TCRs' antigens remain unknown. TCRdb keeps only in-frame clones here, not all; method: immunoSEQ multiplex PCR. This table has under 150,000 clones, 90% to 95% appearing once. This sample comprised unstimulated CD4+ T cells sorted from spleen or lymph node cells, obtained before intestinal transplant. These receptors originate from a human donor who received an intestinal transplant.

The CDR3 protein is CASSGDRDGGYTF. CDR3 nucleotide sequence: TGCGCCAGCAGCGGGGACAGGGATGGTGGCTACACCTTC. This chain joins TRBV5-1 and TRBJ1-2, with TRBD1 matching over 9 bases. In germline, CDR1 is SGHRS, CDR2 YFSETQ. The CDR3 runs 13 residues. Germline trimming cut 4 bases from V and 7 bases from J; bases unmatched to any gene: 5.

This sequence joins TRBV2 and TRBJ2-5; D might be TRBD1 (6 bases). V lost 2 bases, J lost 2 bases, and 12 bases lay in between. This CDR3 region has 15 residues. CDR1 is SNHLY and CDR2 is FYNNEI in the germline V gene. The chain's CDR3 is CASSENRDRQETQYF. The CDR3 bases are TGTGCCAGCAGTGAAAATCGCGACAGGCAAGAGACCCAGTACTTC.

The chain is built from TRBV19 and TRBJ1-3, with unresolved D. The germline V gene encodes CDR1 LNHDA and CDR2 SQIVND (reference sequence). CDR3 length: 11 residues. Trimming shortened V by 4 bases and J by 6 bases, and 4 bases separated the two germline ends. CDR3 residues: CASSTVNTIYF. In nucleotides, the CDR3 is TGTGCCAGTAGTACCGTAAACACCATATATTTT.

This rearrangement joins TRBV9 to TRBJ2-2; 12 bases match TRBD1. Germline CDR1 is SGDLS and CDR2 is YYNGEE. CDR3 size: 17 residues. V lost 0 bases, J lost 7 bases, and 7 bases stayed unmatched. The CDR3 coding sequence is TGTGCCAGCAGCGTAGACACGGGACAGGGGGCTTACGGGGAGCTGTTTTTT. It encodes CASSVDTGQGAYGELFF.

The chain recombines TRBV5-1 with TRBJ1-4; D is ambiguous. The CDR3 is made up of 16 amino acids. The germline CDR1 and CDR2 sequences are SGHRS and YFSETQ. V lost 4 bases, J lost 7 bases, and 20 bases lay in between. The CDR3 region is CASSQNSRSMGEKLFF. In nucleotides, the CDR3 is TGCGCCAGCAGCCAGAACAGTAGGTCGATGGGTGAAAAACTGTTTTTT.

The CDR3 protein is CASSLTSGEAETQYF. The CDR3 DNA follows: TGCGCCAGCAGCCTGACTAGCGGGGAAGCGGAGACCCAGTACTTC. The chain recombines TRBV5-1 with TRBJ2-5, with 11 bases lining up with TRBD2. V dropped 4 bases and J dropped 5; count of bases not matched to a gene: 7. Germline V gives CDR1 SGHRS, CDR2 YFSETQ. This CDR3 is 15 amino acids long.

Comment on this clone: Other DNA sequences in the same sample also yield this CDR3. Written as DNA, the CDR3 is TGCGCCAGCAGCTTAACTGGGGGGGACTACAATGAGCAGTTCTTC. Protein product: CASSLTGGDYNEQFF. The rearrangement links TRBV5-1 to TRBJ2-1, with 7 bases aligning to TRBD2. The CDR3 has 15 residues. J gave up 3 bases and V 2 bases, and 5 bases lay outside the gene matches. Germline lookup yields CDR1 SGHRS and CDR2 YFSETQ.

This sequence joins TRBV7-6 and TRBJ2-5, with D possibly being TRBD2 (5 bases). Trimming stripped 1 base from V and 7 bases from J, with 19 bases between. The CDR3 totals 16 residues. Germline-derived CDR1 and CDR2 are SGHVS and FNYEAQ. The chain's CDR3 is CASSLGGPGLLGTQYF. In DNA form, the CDR3 reads TGTGCCAGCAGCTTAGGAGGGCCAGGCCTACTTGGGACCCAGTACTTC.

The chain links TRBV5-5 to TRBJ1-1; D remains ambiguous. CDR1 and CDR2 (germline): SGHKS, YYEKEE (reference sequence). Trimming removed 2 bases from V and 1 base from J, with 9 bases in between. The CDR3 is 14 amino acids. CDR3 sequence: CASSFVRQNTEAFF. The CDR3 coding sequence is TGTGCCAGCAGCTTTGTTAGACAGAACACTGAAGCTTTCTTT.

The J gene is TRBJ2-1, the V gene TRBV18, with D tentatively TRBD1 (5 bases). CDR1 KGHSH and CDR2 LQKENI come from the germline V gene. V lost 1 base and J 5 bases, leaving 6 bases between the germline ends. This CDR3 is 13 amino acids long. The CDR3 region is CASSPQTDNEQFF. The DNA of the CDR3 is TGTGCCAGCTCACCACAGACAGACAATGAGCAGTTCTTC.

The CDR3 DNA is TGTGCCAGCAGCTTATCTTCACGCGGCAATGAGCAGTTCTTC. This sequence encodes CASSLSSRGNEQFF. V and J are TRBV7-3 and TRBJ2-1; unclear D gene. V lost 2 bases, J lost 6 bases, and 11 bases lay in between. The CDR3 runs 14 residues. The V gene's germline CDR1 is SGHTA and CDR2 FQGTGA. Drawing the rest from reference TRBV7-3 and TRBJ2-1, the complete variable domain is GAGVSQTPSNKVTEKGKYVELRCDPISGHTALYWYRQSLGQGPEFLIYFQGTGAADDSGLPNDRFFAVRPEGSVSTLKIQRTERGDSAVYLCASSLSSRGNEQFFGPGTRLTVL.

The chain is built from TRBV5-4 and TRBJ2-5, with a tentative D call TRBD2 (5 bases). The CDR3 length is 13 residues. Trimming pared 4 bases from V and 3 bases from J, leaving 10 bases between. Germline CDR1 reads SGHNT; CDR2 reads YYREEE (reference sequence). DNA for the CDR3: TGTGCCAGCAGCCCGACTAATAAAGAGACCCAGTACTTC. Its protein is CASSPTNKETQYF.

The chain carries TRBV5-6 and TRBJ2-3; 7 bases agree with TRBD1. Germline-derived CDR1 and CDR2 are SGHDT and YYEEEE. V shed 5 bases, J shed 5 bases, and the junction held 5 bases outside the gene matches. The CDR3 is 13 residues long. This CDR3 reads CASRDDREDTQYF. The CDR3 DNA is TGTGCCAGCAGGGACGACAGGGAAGATACGCAGTATTTT.

This clone was counted once. The rearrangement joins TRBV5-4 to TRBJ1-1; D is unresolved. Germline-derived CDR1 and CDR2 are SGHNT and YYREEE (reference sequence). This CDR3 comprises 15 residues. The V end was cut by 4 bases, the J end by 1 base, with 14 bases between. The CDR3 coding sequence is TGTGCCAGCAGCGTTCGGTTAGGTCGGAACACTGAAGCTTTCTTT. Translation: CASSVRLGRNTEAFF.

The V call is TRBV6-6, the J call TRBJ1-2; 9 nucleotides agree with TRBD1. CDR1 is MNHNY and CDR2 is SVGAGI in the germline V gene (reference sequence). Germline trimming cut 6 bases from V and 5 bases from J; bases unmatched to any gene: 4. This CDR3 region has 13 residues. The DNA for the CDR3 is TGTGCCAGCAGGTCCGGACAGGGGTATGGCTACACCTTC. It is translated as CASRSGQGYGYTF.

The CDR3 protein is CASSLGADSPLHF. CDR3 coding DNA: TGCGCCAGCAGCTTGGGTGCCGATTCACCCCTCCACTTT. The chain couples TRBV5-1 to TRBJ1-6; D gene ambiguous. There are 13 residues in the CDR3. The ends were cut back, 0 bases at V and 8 bases at J, with 6 bases in the middle. Germline CDR1 reads SGHRS; CDR2 reads YFSETQ.

This clone was detected once. The chain links TRBV11-3 to TRBJ2-7, with 11 bases aligning to TRBD2. The V and J ends lost 0 bases and 6 bases, in that order; junction bases with no gene match: 10. Germline loops: CDR1 SGHNT, CDR2 YENEEA. This CDR3 has 17 amino acids. CDR3 coding DNA: TGTGCCAGCAGCTTAGATCCCCTTAGCGGGGGGGCGTTCGAGCAGTACTTC. It is translated as CASSLDPLSGGAFEQYF.

V usage is TRBV6-4 and J usage is TRBJ1-1; 9 nucleotides align to TRBD1. CDR1 is MRHNA and CDR2 is SNTAGT in the germline V gene. The CDR3 loop spans 14 amino acids. The trim removed 6 bases at V and 5 bases at J, leaving 7 bases unmatched. This CDR3 reads CASREAQGATEAFF. DNA of the CDR3: TGTGCCAGCAGGGAGGCACAGGGGGCTACTGAAGCTTTCTTT.

V gene TRBV5-5 combines with J gene TRBJ1-4; perhaps TRBD1 as D (6 bases). The germline V gene has CDR1 SGHKS and CDR2 YYEKEE (reference sequence). Trimming removed 3 bases at V and 0 bases at J, with 9 bases between. This CDR3 contains 15 residues. The CDR3 loop is CASSSQGATNEKLFF. CDR3 nucleotide sequence: TGTGCCAGCAGCTCACAGGGTGCAACTAATGAAAAACTGTTTTTT.

The rearrangement uses TRBV19 and TRBJ1-3; D unresolved. The CDR3 is made up of 12 amino acids. Trimming took off 3 bases at V and 3 bases at J, with 3 bases between the two ends. The germline CDR1 and CDR2 sequences are LNHDA and SQIVND (reference sequence). The CDR3 sequence: CASSIVGNTIYF. The CDR3 nucleotides are TGTGCCAGTAGTATTGTTGGAAACACCATATATTTT.